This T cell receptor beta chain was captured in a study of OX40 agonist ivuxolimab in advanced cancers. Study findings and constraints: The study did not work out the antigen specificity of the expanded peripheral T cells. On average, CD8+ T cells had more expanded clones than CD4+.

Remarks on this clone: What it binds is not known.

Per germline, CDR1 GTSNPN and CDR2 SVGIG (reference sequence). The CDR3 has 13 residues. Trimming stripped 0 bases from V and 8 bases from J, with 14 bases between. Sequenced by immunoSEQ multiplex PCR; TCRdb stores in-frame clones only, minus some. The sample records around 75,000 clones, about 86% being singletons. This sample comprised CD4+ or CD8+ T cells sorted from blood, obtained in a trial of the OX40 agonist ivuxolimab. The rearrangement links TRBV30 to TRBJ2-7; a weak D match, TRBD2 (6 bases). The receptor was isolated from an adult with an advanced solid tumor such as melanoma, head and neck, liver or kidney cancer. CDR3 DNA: TGTGCCTGGAGTGTACTGGGGGGAAACCAGCAGTACTTC. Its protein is CAWSVLGGNQQYF.